The clone carrying this T cell receptor beta chain appeared a few times. What it binds is unknown. Additional DNA sequences in this sample encode the identical CDR3. Nonspecific anti-CD3/anti-CD28 bead stimulation represents the broad CD4+ T cell repertoire. Responding CD4+ T cells were sorted by upregulation of both CD40 ligand and CD69. The libraries were made with immunoSEQ version 4 in survey mode. Each sample used up to 1 ug genomic DNA diluted to around 10 ng/uL. Clones were sequenced by immunoSEQ multiplex PCR, and TCRdb holds only the in-frame ones, with some missing. This table has approximately 44,000 clones, more than 80% appearing once. This sample stems from a study of persistence of HIV-infected CD4 T cells. This CDR3 has 14 residues. V lost 6 bases and J lost 0, with 9 bases in between. Looked up from germline, CDR1 is SNHLY and CDR2 is FYNNEI.

The gene calls are TRBV2 and TRBJ1-5, with a possible D match to TRBD1 (6 bases). The sample here was CD4+ T cells sorted from PBMCs after approximately 20-hour stimulation, taken from a patient who received antiretroviral therapy. This clonotype originated in an adult man with HIV who was CMV-seropositive. In DNA, the CDR3 is TGTGCCAGCAGAGGACAGTATAGCAATCAGCCCCAGCATTTT. Translated, it gives CASRGQYSNQPQHF.